Below are 26 T cell receptor beta chains sequenced from a single sample in a study of T cells in localized non-small cell lung cancer. Sequencing was performed with immunoSEQ multiplex PCR; in TCRdb, only in-frame clones are kept and a portion is missing. The table records 130,000 or so clones, around 90% of them present only once. The source was peripheral blood, collected before any cancer treatment. The source of these receptors is a female donor at least 60 years old with stage I lung adenocarcinoma.

The V gene is TRBV15, the J gene TRBJ1-2; D is uncertain. V was cut by 8 bases and J by 0 bases, with 16 bases left in between. This CDR3 contains 15 residues. The germline CDR1 and CDR2 sequences are LNHNV and YYDKDF (reference sequence). The CDR3: CATSVGIGANYGYTF. In DNA form, the CDR3 reads TGTGCCACCTCTGTGGGGATTGGAGCTAACTATGGCTACACCTTC.

This clone was counted only a few times. The V gene is TRBV4-2, the J gene TRBJ1-2, with D perhaps TRBD1 (5 bases). The germline CDR1 and CDR2 sequences are LGHNA and YNFKEQ. V lost 4 bases, J lost 5 bases, and 14 bases lay in between. This CDR3 is 14 amino acids long. CDR3 DNA sequence: TGTGCCAGCAGCCCCCCGGGACCGTCGTATGGCTACACCTTC. This codes for CASSPPGPSYGYTF.

This clone appeared a few times. This chain uses TRBV28 with TRBJ1-2; 7 bases map to TRBD1. V gave up 6 bases and J gave up 8 bases; unmatched junction bases: 9. Germline V gene data show CDR1 as MDHEN and CDR2 as SYDVKM. The CDR3 is 13 residues long. The CDR3 region has the DNA TGTGCCAGCAGCCCCGACAGGGCCCACGGCTACACCTTC. Translation gives CASSPDRAHGYTF.

The chain employs TRBV5-4 and TRBJ2-7, with D hard to call. This CDR3 has 13 residues. V shed 0 bases and J shed 3 bases, with 7 bases lying between them. In germline, CDR1 is SGHNT, CDR2 YYREEE (reference sequence). The CDR3: CASSLAGRYEQYF. The CDR3, as DNA: TGTGCCAGCAGCTTGGCAGGCCGCTACGAGCAGTACTTC.

This chain joins TRBV7-9 and TRBJ1-1; no firm D call. Looked up from germline, CDR1 is SEHNR and CDR2 is FQNEAQ (reference sequence). The length of the CDR3 is 13 residues. Trimming shortened V by 6 bases and J by 2 bases, and 10 bases separated the two germline ends. The CDR3 sequence: CASRDPLNTEAFF. The CDR3 coding sequence is TGTGCCAGCAGAGACCCCCTTAACACTGAAGCTTTCTTT.

CDR3 DNA: TGCGCCAGCAGTGAGGGAACAGATACGCAGTATTTT. This gives the protein CASSEGTDTQYF. The V and J genes are TRBV10-2 and TRBJ2-3; no definite D call. V lost 2 bases, J lost 3 bases, and 3 bases lay in between. The CDR3 length is 12 residues. Looked up from germline, CDR1 is WSHSY and CDR2 is SAAADI.

This sequence joins TRBV6-5 and TRBJ2-3; D is undetermined. V gave up 5 bases and J gave up 5 bases, with 8 bases separating them. The CDR3 consists of 12 residues. The germline V gene encodes CDR1 MNHEY and CDR2 SVGAGI. CDR3 in DNA: TGTGCCAGCAGTCCACTTGGAGATACGCAGTATTTT. This translates into CASSPLGDTQYF.

The J gene is TRBJ1-2, the V gene TRBV28; D is unresolved. V dropped 2 bases and J dropped 8 bases, with 12 bases sitting between them. Germline CDR1 is MDHEN and CDR2 is SYDVKM. This CDR3 comprises 13 residues. CDR3 coding DNA: TGTGCCAGCAGTTTAAAAGCCAATCGGGGCTACACCTTC. Translation: CASSLKANRGYTF.

V is TRBV27 and J is TRBJ2-1; weak D call: TRBD2 (6 bases). Trimming removed 1 base from V and 9 bases from J, with 7 bases in between. CDR1 is MNHEY, CDR2 SMNVEV, per germline (reference sequence). The CDR3 spans 12 residues. The CDR3 spells CASSLLRGEQFF. Here the CDR3 DNA reads TGTGCCAGCAGTTTATTGCGGGGTGAGCAGTTCTTC.

This clone appeared a single time. Other DNA sequences of this sample code for an identical CDR3. This chain links TRBV28 with TRBJ1-5; TRBD1 might be the D (5 bases). Trimming removed 6 bases from V and 4 bases from J, with 7 bases in between. In germline, CDR1 is MDHEN, CDR2 SYDVKM. The length of the CDR3 is 12 residues. The CDR3 region is CASSSGNQPQHF. CDR3 in DNA: TGTGCCAGCAGCTCAGGGAATCAGCCCCAGCATTTT.

Only one count was recorded for this clone. The CDR3 DNA follows: TGTGCCAGCAGTCCACAGGACAAGCAGTACTTC. Translating gives CASSPQDKQYF. The rearrangement joins TRBV28 to TRBJ2-7; tentatively, D is TRBD1 (5 bases). The CDR3 is 11 amino acids. CDR1 and CDR2 from the germline V gene are MDHEN and SYDVKM. Trimming pared 5 bases from V and 8 bases from J, leaving 10 bases between.

The rearrangement uses TRBV5-4 and TRBJ2-3, with TRBD2 as a possible D gene (6 bases). This CDR3 is 14 amino acids long. Germline V gene data show CDR1 as SGHNT and CDR2 as YYREEE (reference sequence). V was trimmed by 4 bases and J by 1 base, leaving 10 bases between them. CDR3 region: CASSPGLRTDTQYF. The CDR3 DNA reads TGTGCCAGCAGCCCGGGACTCCGCACAGATACGCAGTATTTT. The whole variable domain, remainder taken from reference TRBV5-4 and TRBJ2-3, is ETGVTQSPTHLIKTRGQQVTLRCSSQSGHNTVSWYQQALGQGPQFIFQYYREEENGRGNFPPRFSGLQFPNYSSELNVNALELDDSALYLCASSPGLRTDTQYFGPGTRLTVL.

J is TRBJ2-7 and V is TRBV7-8; D remains ambiguous. The CDR3 length is 14 residues. The V end was cut by 1 base, the J end by 5 bases, with 12 bases between. CDR1 is SGHVS and CDR2 is FQNEAQ in the germline V gene. DNA of the CDR3: TGTGCCAGCAGCTTAGTCACGGGTTTCCACGAGCAGTACTTC. Translating it yields CASSLVTGFHEQYF. The entire variable domain, with the rest obtained from reference TRBV7-8 and TRBJ2-7, is as follows: GAGVSQSPRYKVAKRGQDVALRCDPISGHVSLFWYQQALGQGPEFLTYFQNEAQLDKSGLPSDRFFAERPEGSVSTLKIQRTQQEDSAVYLCASSLVTGFHEQYFGPGTRLTVT.

A word on this clone: The germline gene is not matched at one end of the junction; a read error may be the cause. The chain couples TRBV20-1 to TRBJ1-4, with 7 bases fitting TRBD1. The CDR3 totals 11 residues. Germline V gene sequence: CDR1 DFQATT, CDR2 SNEGSKA (reference sequence). The CDR3 DNA follows: TGCAGTGCTAGAGATGGGGGACAGCCACATTTT. Translated: CSARDGGQPHF.

The V and J genes are TRBV6-1 and TRBJ1-2; 9 bases agree with TRBD1. The CDR3 is 13 residues long. Germline lookup yields CDR1 MNHNS and CDR2 SASEGT. J gave up 6 bases and V 6 bases, and 5 bases lay outside the gene matches. The CDR3 loop reads CASRRTGGNGYTF. The CDR3 bases are TGTGCCAGCAGGCGAACAGGGGGCAATGGCTACACCTTC.

The rearrangement links TRBV7-3 to TRBJ2-3, with 9 bases fitting TRBD1. Germline V gene lookup returns CDR1 SGHTA and CDR2 FQGTGA. V gave up 6 bases and J gave up 5 bases; unmatched junction bases: 6. This CDR3 is built from 14 residues. CDR3 amino acids: CASRPDRGIDTQYF. CDR3 in DNA: TGTGCCAGCAGACCGGACAGGGGCATAGATACGCAGTATTTT.

The J gene is TRBJ2-1, the V gene TRBV11-2; 10 bases agree with TRBD2. The V gene's germline CDR1 is SGHAT and CDR2 FQNNGV. The V segment lost 5 bases and the J segment 4 bases; nucleotides outside the gene matches: 8. The CDR3 totals 16 residues. CDR3 nucleotide sequence: TGTGCCAGCAGCCGATCAAGGACTAGCGGTTACAATGAGCAGTTCTTC. This encodes CASSRSRTSGYNEQFF.

The V gene is TRBV10-3, the J gene TRBJ2-3, with D possibly called TRBD1 or TRBD2 (7 bases each). V was cut by 10 bases and J by 3 bases, with 23 bases left in between. The length of the CDR3 is 16 residues. Germline V gene sequence: CDR1 ENHRY, CDR2 SYGVKD. CDR3 nucleotide sequence: TGTGCCACTTGGGACAGAAGCGGGATAAGGACAGATACGCAGTATTTT. It is translated as CATWDRSGIRTDTQYF.

The chain joins TRBV6-1 to TRBJ2-1; the D gene is possibly TRBD2 (6 bases). This CDR3 spans 13 amino acids. With 4 bases removed from V and 9 bases from J, the gap between germline ends came to 13 bases. The germline V gene encodes CDR1 MNHNS and CDR2 SASEGT. CDR3 sequence reads: CASSASQGGEQFF. CDR3 nucleotides: TGTGCCAGCAGTGCGTCTCAGGGAGGTGAGCAGTTCTTC.

The chain combines TRBV5-1 with TRBJ2-7; 9 bases align to TRBD1. Germline values: CDR1 SGHRS, CDR2 YFSETQ. V gave up 3 bases and J gave up 1 base; unmatched junction bases: 8. The length of the CDR3 is 16 residues. This chain's CDR3 is CASSSRAGTGSYEQYF. The CDR3, as DNA: TGCGCCAGCAGCTCCAGGGCTGGGACAGGGTCCTACGAGCAGTACTTC. Drawing the rest from reference TRBV5-1 and TRBJ2-7, the complete variable domain is KAGVTQTPRYLIKTRGQQVTLSCSPISGHRSVSWYQQTPGQGLQFLFEYFSETQRNKGNFPGRFSGRQFSNSRSEMNVSTLELGDSALYLCASSSRAGTGSYEQYFGPGTRLTVT.

This chain joins TRBV28 and TRBJ2-1, with TRBD2 matching over 14 bases. Germline CDR1 and CDR2: MDHEN and SYDVKM. J lost 5 bases, V lost 7 bases, and 7 bases had no gene match. CDR3 length equals 16 residues. The CDR3 loop is CASKSTGLAGDNEQFF. CDR3 nucleotide sequence: TGTGCCAGCAAATCGACGGGACTAGCGGGAGACAATGAGCAGTTCTTC.

This chain connects TRBV5-1 to TRBJ1-5; perhaps TRBD1 as D (5 bases). Looked up from germline, CDR1 is SGHRS and CDR2 is YFSETQ. Trimming shortened V by 5 bases and J by 4 bases, and 13 bases separated the two germline ends. The CDR3 has 14 amino acids. DNA for the CDR3: TGCGCCAGCAGTAGGGACGGAACAAATCAGCCCCAGCATTTT. This translates into CASSRDGTNQPQHF.

The chain has TRBV11-2 and TRBJ2-5; 7 nucleotides match TRBD2. This CDR3 has 15 amino acids. CDR1 and CDR2 from the germline V gene are SGHAT and FQNNGV. Trimming at V came to 4 bases and at J to 10 bases, leaving 15 bases not matched to a gene. CDR3 DNA sequence: TGTGCCAGCAGCTCCTACGGGAGGTCCTTAGGTGACCAGTACTTC. Translating gives CASSSYGRSLGDQYF.

This chain uses TRBV5-4 with TRBJ2-2, with 9 nucleotides matching TRBD1. The CDR3 extends over 14 amino acids. With V trimmed by 5 bases and J by 7 bases, 6 bases remained unmatched. CDR1 and CDR2 (germline): SGHNT, YYREEE (reference sequence). The CDR3 DNA reads TGTGCCAGCAGGGAACAGGGGGCCAGCGGGGAGCTGTTTTTT. This gives the protein CASREQGASGELFF.

This chain uses TRBV20-1 with TRBJ1-1; no clear D gene. Germline V gene lookup returns CDR1 DFQATT and CDR2 SNEGSKA (reference sequence). Between the trimmed V and J ends, which lost 2 bases and 4 bases, there was a span of 5 bases. The CDR3 has 11 amino acids. The CDR3 sequence: CSARQSTEAFF. CDR3 sequence (DNA): TGCAGTGCTAGACAGAGCACTGAAGCTTTCTTT.

This clone was seen only once. The V and J genes are TRBV29-1 and TRBJ2-7; the D gene could be TRBD1 or TRBD2 (6 bases each). This CDR3 contains 12 residues. The V gene's germline CDR1 is SQVTM and CDR2 ANQGSEA. Trimming removed 7 bases at V and 5 bases at J, with 15 bases between. The CDR3 DNA follows: TGCAGCGCTTACAGGGAGGACGACGAGCAGTACTTC. This codes for CSAYREDDEQYF.